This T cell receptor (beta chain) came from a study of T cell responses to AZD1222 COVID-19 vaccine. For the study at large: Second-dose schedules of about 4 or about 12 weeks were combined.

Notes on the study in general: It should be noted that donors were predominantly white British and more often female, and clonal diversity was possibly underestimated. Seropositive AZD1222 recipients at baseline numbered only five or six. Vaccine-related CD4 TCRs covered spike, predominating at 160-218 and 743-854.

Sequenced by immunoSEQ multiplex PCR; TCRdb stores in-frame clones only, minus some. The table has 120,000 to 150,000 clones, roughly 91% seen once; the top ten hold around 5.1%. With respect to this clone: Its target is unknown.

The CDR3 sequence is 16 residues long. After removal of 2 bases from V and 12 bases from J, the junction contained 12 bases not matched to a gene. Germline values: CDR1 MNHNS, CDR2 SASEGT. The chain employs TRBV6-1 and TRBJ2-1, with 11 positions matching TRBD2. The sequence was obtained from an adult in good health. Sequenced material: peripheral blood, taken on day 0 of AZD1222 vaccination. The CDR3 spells CASSEHQPGLAERQFF. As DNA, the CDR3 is TGTGCCAGCAGTGAACACCAACCGGGACTAGCGGAAAGGCAGTTCTTC.